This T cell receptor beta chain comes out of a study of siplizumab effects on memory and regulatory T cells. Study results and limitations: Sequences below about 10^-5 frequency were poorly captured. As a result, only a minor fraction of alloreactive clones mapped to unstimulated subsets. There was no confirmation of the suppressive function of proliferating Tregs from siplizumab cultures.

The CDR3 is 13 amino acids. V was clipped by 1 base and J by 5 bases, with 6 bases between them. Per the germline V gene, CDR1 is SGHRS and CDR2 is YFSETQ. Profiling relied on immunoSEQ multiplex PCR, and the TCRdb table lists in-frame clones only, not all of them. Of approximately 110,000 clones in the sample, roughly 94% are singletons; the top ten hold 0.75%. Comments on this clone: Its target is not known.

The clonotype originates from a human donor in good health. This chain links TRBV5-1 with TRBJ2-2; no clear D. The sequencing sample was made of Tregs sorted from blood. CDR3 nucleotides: TGCGCCAGCAGCTTGTCCGGAACCGGGGAGCTGTTTTTT. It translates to CASSLSGTGELFF. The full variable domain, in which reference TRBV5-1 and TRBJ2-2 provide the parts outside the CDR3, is KAGVTQTPRYLIKTRGQQVTLSCSPISGHRSVSWYQQTPGQGLQFLFEYFSETQRNKGNFPGRFSGRQFSNSRSEMNVSTLELGDSALYLCASSLSGTGELFFGEGSRLTVL.